The T cell receptor beta chain described here comes from a study of human T cells and chemical hapten exposure. TCRdb called the RACE reads again in MiXCR, with one record for every CDR3 protein. The sample shows around 200,000 distinct CDR3 sequences, approximately 24% of them seen only once. Germline-derived CDR1 and CDR2 are SGDLS and YYNGEE. The CDR3 loop spans 15 amino acids. The ends lost 1 base at V and 4 bases at J; junction bases unmatched: 4. This clonotype was seen a few times. Described time point: patch test 3, about 24 weeks after DPC sensitization. The treatment denotes: therapeutic diphenylcyclopropenone sensitization with weekly scalp DPC.

This clonotype originated in a woman aged 40-49 years with alopecia areata. Some clones in this sample may be carry-over from other donors' samples. This chain links TRBV9 with TRBJ2-5; 10 positions agree with TRBD2. Specimen: whole blood, collected in connection with sensitization to the hapten diphenylcyclopropenone (DPC). Here the CDR3 reads CASSVSSGSIETQYF. The CDR3 bases are TGTGCCAGCAGCGTATCTAGCGGGAGTATAGAGACCCAGTACTTC. Supplemented by reference TRBV9 and TRBJ2-5, the full variable domain reads DSGVTQTPKHLITATGQRVTLRCSPRSGDLSVYWYQQSLDQGLQFLIQYYNGEERAKGNILERFSAQQFPDLHSELNLSSLELGDSALYFCASSVSSGSIETQYFGPGTRLLVL.